This passage covers 4 T cell receptor beta chains from one sample sequenced in a study of beta chain features in type 1 diabetes. Study results and limitations: Researchers report that Type 1 diabetes patients had moderately but significantly shorter TCRB CDR3s across all four CD4+ subsets.

These receptors' targets are unknown. The entirety of the isolated RNA underwent reverse transcription, so expressed TCRB transcripts were sequenced. Clones were sequenced by immunoSEQ multiplex PCR, and TCRdb holds only the in-frame ones, with some missing. This table has 50,000 to 70,000 clones, around 50% appearing once. The sample consisted of Tregs from blood. The source is a woman aged 35 to 49 with type 1 diabetes.

The chain is built from TRBV11-2 and TRBJ1-4; D might be TRBD1 (6 bases). V lost 2 bases, J lost 5 bases, and 12 bases lay in between. This CDR3 has 15 amino acids. The V gene's germline CDR1 is SGHAT and CDR2 FQNNGV. Written as DNA, the CDR3 is TGTGCCAGCAGCTTACAGGGGCGGTCGAATGAAAAACTGTTTTTT. This codes for CASSLQGRSNEKLFF.

The chain is built from TRBV5-1 and TRBJ1-4; D is unresolved. The CDR3 consists of 12 residues. The germline V gene encodes CDR1 SGHRS and CDR2 YFSETQ. Trimming took 7 bases from V and 8 from J, leaving 12 bases between them. The DNA of the CDR3 is TGCGCCAGCGGCTCGACTGGGGAAAAACTGTTTTTT. Protein sequence: CASGSTGEKLFF.

The chain joins TRBV5-4 to TRBJ1-1; unclear D gene. V was cut by 5 bases and J by 2 bases, with 13 bases left in between. Germline CDR1 and CDR2: SGHNT and YYREEE (reference sequence). This CDR3 has 14 residues. CDR3 coding DNA: TGTGCCAGCAGTCACGTAAGAGAAAACACTGAAGCTTTCTTT. It yields the protein CASSHVRENTEAFF.

The J gene is TRBJ2-7, the V gene TRBV20-1; D remains ambiguous. Trimming removed 7 bases from V and 3 bases from J, with 10 bases in between. CDR3 size: 11 residues. Germline-derived CDR1 and CDR2 are DFQATT and SNEGSKA (reference sequence). The CDR3 nucleotides are TGCAGTGTGCACAGATTCTACGAGCAGTACTTC. Protein product: CSVHRFYEQYF.